These T cell receptor beta chains were read from a single sample in a study of blood T cell repertoires in COVID-19. Profiled with immunoSEQ multiplex PCR; TCRdb holds only in-frame clones, not every one. The sample lists roughly 260,000 clones, approximately 87% occurring once. Source material: peripheral blood. These receptors came from a woman between 50 and 59 years old with acute or convalescent COVID-19. The CDR3 runs from the conserved cysteine through the conserved F or W. A D gene is named only where the DNA matches it firmly. Clone size appears in some rows only: once, few, many, or a class for an expanded clone.

size	V	length	D	J	CDR3	DNA
.	TRBV5-4	15	.	TRBJ2-7	CASSLGTLSSYEQYF	TGTGCCAGCAGCTTGGGGACTCTGAGCTCCTACGAGCAGTACTTC
.	TRBV11-3	18	.	TRBJ1-4	CASSLVTPTVAWKEKLFF	TGTGCCAGCAGCTTAGTTACTCCAACAGTAGCGTGGAAGGAAAAACTGTTTTTT
.	TRBV3-1/TRBV3-2	15	.	TRBJ2-7	CASSQRGLQSYEQYF	TGTGCCAGCAGCCAGCGGGGACTTCAGTCCTACGAGCAGTACTTC
.	TRBV2	15	.	TRBJ2-5	CASSEYASARVVQYF	TGTGCCAGCAGTGAATACGCCTCCGCGAGGGTTGTCCAGTACTTC
.	TRBV7-3	16	TRBD2	TRBJ2-3	CASSLLAGGGTDTQYF	TGTGCCAGCAGCCTACTAGCGGGAGGCGGCACAGATACGCAGTATTTT
.	TRBV27	13	TRBD1	TRBJ2-7	CASSYRGPYEQYF	TGTGCCAGCAGTTACAGGGGGCCCTACGAGCAGTACTTC
.	TRBV29-1	14	TRBD1	TRBJ1-4	CSVEDRGLGEKLFF	TGCAGCGTTGAAGACAGGGGGCTTGGTGAAAAACTGTTTTTT
.	TRBV19	12	.	TRBJ2-7	CASSTGVAEQYF	TGTGCCAGTAGTACAGGGGTAGCCGAGCAGTACTTC
.	TRBV6-5	15	.	TRBJ1-1	CASRRRTLGQNEAFF	TGTGCCAGCAGACGCCGGACACTAGGACAGAATGAAGCTTTCTTT
.	TRBV7-2	14	.	TRBJ2-7	CASSLVETVYEQYF	TGTGCCAGCAGCTTAGTGGAGACAGTCTACGAGCAGTACTTC
once	TRBV30	14	.	TRBJ1-3	CVAHGVLSGNTIYF	TGTGTCGCCCATGGAGTATTATCTGGAAACACCATATATTTT
.	TRBV13	17	.	TRBJ2-7	CASSLSRWSTGSYEQYF	TGTGCCAGCAGCTTAAGTAGGTGGTCGACGGGGTCCTACGAGCAGTACTTC
.	TRBV28	14	TRBD1	TRBJ1-5	CASSNRQGNQPQHF	TGTGCCAGCAGCAATAGACAGGGAAATCAGCCCCAGCATTTT
.	TRBV4-1	16	TRBD1	TRBJ2-7	CASSQDTRTGAYEQYF	TGCGCCAGCAGCCAAGATACCCGAACAGGGGCTTACGAGCAGTACTTC
.	TRBV24-1	15	.	TRBJ1-4	CATSDVTGDNEKLFF	TGTGCCACCAGTGATGTTACAGGAGATAATGAAAAACTGTTTTTT
once	TRBV5-1	14	TRBD1	TRBJ1-1	CASKRTGAGTEAFF	TGCGCCAGCAAAAGGACAGGGGCTGGCACTGAAGCTTTCTTT
.	TRBV7-3	17	TRBD1	TRBJ2-2	CASSFNAGQGRVGELFF	TGTGCCAGCAGCTTTAACGCAGGACAGGGGAGAGTCGGGGAGCTGTTTTTT
.	TRBV7-2	17	TRBD2	TRBJ2-1	CASSSPGLASSYNEQFF	TGTGCCAGCAGCTCGCCGGGACTAGCGAGCTCCTACAATGAGCAGTTCTTC
.	TRBV3-1/TRBV3-2	15	TRBD2	TRBJ2-5	CASSPPGLALETQYF	TGTGCCAGCAGCCCGCCGGGACTAGCGCTAGAGACCCAGTACTTC
.	TRBV19	13	.	TRBJ1-6	CASSIDWRSPLHF	TGTGCCAGTAGTATAGATTGGCGGTCACCCCTCCACTTT
.	TRBV7-2	14	.	TRBJ1-1	CASSLEAVFTEAFF	TGTGCCAGCAGCTTAGAAGCGGTATTCACTGAAGCTTTCTTT
.	TRBV28	15	.	TRBJ1-2	CASSLFRGGNYGYTF	TGTGCCAGCAGTTTGTTCAGGGGTGGAAACTATGGCTACACCTTC
.	TRBV30	14	.	TRBJ1-4	CAWKMGGAYEKLFF	TGTGCCTGGAAGATGGGGGGTGCGTATGAAAAACTGTTTTTT
once	TRBV5-4	17	TRBD1	TRBJ1-1	CASSSHPGDRLNTEAFF	TGTGCCAGCAGCTCACACCCTGGGGACAGATTGAACACTGAAGCTTTCTTT
.	TRBV15	15	TRBD1	TRBJ2-2	CATSRERQGRGELFF	TGTGCCACCAGCAGAGAGAGACAGGGGCGCGGGGAGCTGTTTTTT
.	TRBV9	15	.	TRBJ2-3	CASSVEGTFANTQYF	TGTGCCAGCAGCGTAGAGGGGACTTTCGCCAATACGCAGTATTTT
.	TRBV24-1	16	.	TRBJ2-5	CATSDLGGHRQETQYF	TGTGCCACCAGTGATTTGGGGGGACACCGCCAAGAGACCCAGTACTTC
.	TRBV6-4	15	TRBD2	TRBJ2-1	CASSLLAGEGYEQFF	TGTGCCAGCAGTCTACTAGCGGGAGAGGGCTATGAGCAGTTCTTC
.	TRBV6-2/TRBV6-3	13	.	TRBJ1-2	CASSYTAGYGYTF	TGTGCCAGCAGTTATACAGCAGGCTATGGCTACACCTTC
.	TRBV7-3	14	.	TRBJ2-7	CASSLIPVSYEQYF	TGTGCCAGCAGCTTGATACCGGTGTCCTACGAGCAGTACTTC
.	TRBV15	13	.	TRBJ1-1	CATSRSDSPEAFF	TGTGCCACCAGCAGATCGGACAGCCCTGAAGCTTTCTTT
.	TRBV28	16	TRBD1	TRBJ2-1	CASSFLGQGGDNEQFF	TGTGCCAGCAGTTTTCTGGGACAGGGAGGAGACAATGAGCAGTTCTTC
.	TRBV7-9	16	TRBD2	TRBJ2-7	CASSLFAGVRVGEQYF	TGTGCCAGCAGCTTATTCGCGGGAGTCAGGGTGGGTGAGCAGTACTTC
few	TRBV19	16	TRBD1	TRBJ2-7	CASSARSGTGNYEQYF	TGTGCCAGTAGTGCCCGATCCGGGACAGGGAACTACGAGCAGTACTTC
.	TRBV19	11	TRBD1	TRBJ1-5	CARRTGGPQHF	TGTGCCAGGCGTACAGGGGGGCCCCAGCATTTT
.	TRBV28	13	TRBD2	TRBJ2-7	CAGGTSGPYEQYF	TGTGCCGGTGGGACTAGCGGCCCCTACGAGCAGTACTTC
.	TRBV7-3	14	TRBD1	TRBJ1-6	CASSLDRGNSPLHF	TGTGCCAGCAGCTTAGACAGGGGTAATTCACCCCTCCACTTT
.	TRBV28	15	.	TRBJ1-1	CASSLPGLLNTEAFF	TGTGCCAGCAGTTTACCCGGACTCCTGAACACTGAAGCTTTCTTT
.	TRBV5-1	15	TRBD1	TRBJ2-6	CASSRGQPGANVLTF	TGCGCCAGCAGCCGGGGACAGCCTGGGGCCAACGTCCTGACTTTC
.	TRBV9	15	TRBD1	TRBJ2-3	CASSVEQGFWDTQYF	TGTGCCAGCAGCGTAGAACAGGGGTTTTGGGATACGCAGTATTTT
.	TRBV19	18	TRBD2	TRBJ2-1	CASSIVGLAGKTYNEQFF	TGTGCCAGTAGTATAGTTGGACTAGCGGGGAAAACCTACAATGAGCAGTTCTTC
.	TRBV7-2	14	TRBD1	TRBJ1-6	CASSYRQGTSPLHF	TGTGCCAGCAGCTACAGACAGGGAACCTCACCCCTCCACTTT
.	TRBV28	14	.	TRBJ1-5	CASSLNRENQPQHF	TGTGCCAGCAGTTTGAACAGGGAAAATCAGCCCCAGCATTTT
.	TRBV4-2	17	.	TRBJ1-6	CASEPGRANFYNSPLHF	TGTGCCAGCGAACCGGGGAGGGCTAACTTCTATAATTCACCCCTCCACTTT
.	TRBV5-1	18	.	TRBJ1-4	CASRFGWGDFSTNEKLFF	TGCGCCAGCCGCTTCGGTTGGGGGGACTTTTCAACTAATGAAAAACTGTTTTTT
.	TRBV12-3/TRBV12-4	13	TRBD1	TRBJ2-7	CASSFDRVDEQYF	TGTGCCAGCAGTTTTGACAGGGTGGATGAGCAGTACTTC
.	TRBV19	16	.	TRBJ1-5	CASSHTLRDYNQPQHF	TGTGCCAGTAGTCACACGCTCCGGGACTACAATCAGCCCCAGCATTTT
.	TRBV29-1	14	.	TRBJ1-5	CSVGPGTGNQPQHF	TGCAGCGTGGGCCCGGGTACGGGCAATCAGCCCCAGCATTTT
.	TRBV27	14	.	TRBJ1-5	CASSRGSPNQPQHF	TGTGCCAGCAGCAGGGGTTCCCCCAATCAGCCCCAGCATTTT
.	TRBV19	15	.	TRBJ2-1	CASRIGTYGTHEQFF	TGTGCCAGTAGGATCGGGACATATGGGACCCATGAGCAGTTCTTC
once	TRBV6-5	12	.	TRBJ1-4	CASRDINEKLFF	TGTGCCAGCCGGGACATAAATGAAAAACTGTTTTTT
.	TRBV25-1	16	TRBD1	TRBJ2-2	CASSSLGTGNTGELFF	TGTGCCAGCAGTAGTCTCGGGACAGGAAACACCGGGGAGCTGTTTTTT
.	TRBV6-1	13	TRBD1	TRBJ1-2	CASREATGHGYTF	TGTGCCAGCAGGGAAGCGACAGGGCATGGCTACACCTTC
.	TRBV7-3	14	TRBD1	TRBJ2-1	CASSWDRDYNEQFF	TGTGCCAGCAGTTGGGACAGGGATTACAATGAGCAGTTCTTC
.	TRBV7-9	14	.	TRBJ2-2	CASRLALDTGELFF	TGTGCCAGCAGACTAGCCCTAGACACCGGGGAGCTGTTTTTT
.	TRBV28	15	TRBD1	TRBJ1-3	CASSPQGPSGNTIYF	TGTGCCAGCAGTCCACAGGGGCCCTCTGGAAACACCATATATTTT